This T cell receptor (beta chain) is drawn from a study of shared clonotypes between healthy human individuals. The wider study: With ages of 18 to 49, the donors were a couple of women and three men.

Every subset's genomic DNA went evenly onto several immunoSEQ plates. Clones were read by immunoSEQ multiplex PCR, and TCRdb kept only the in-frame ones, dropping some. The sample lists a few million clones, roughly 95% seen once, with around 0.13% in the top ten. V gave up 1 base and J gave up 0 bases, with 10 bases separating them. Germline values: CDR1 KGHSH, CDR2 LQKENI. CDR3 length: 15 residues. The sample consisted of naive CD4+ T cells sorted from blood. The subset is: CD45RA+ positively selected. This rearrangement joins TRBV18 to TRBJ2-7, with no clear D. The TCR originated in a man between 18 and 35 years old in good health. CDR3 DNA: TGTGCCAGCTCACCACAGATACAGAGCTCCTACGAGCAGTACTTC. Its translation is CASSPQIQSSYEQYF. Looking up the rest from reference TRBV18 and TRBJ2-7 gives the full variable domain: NAGVMQNPRHLVRRRGQEARLRCSPMKGHSHVYWYRQLPEEGLKFMVYLQKENIIDESGMPKERFSAEFPKEGPSILRIQQVVRGDSAAYFCASSPQIQSSYEQYFGPGTRLTVT.